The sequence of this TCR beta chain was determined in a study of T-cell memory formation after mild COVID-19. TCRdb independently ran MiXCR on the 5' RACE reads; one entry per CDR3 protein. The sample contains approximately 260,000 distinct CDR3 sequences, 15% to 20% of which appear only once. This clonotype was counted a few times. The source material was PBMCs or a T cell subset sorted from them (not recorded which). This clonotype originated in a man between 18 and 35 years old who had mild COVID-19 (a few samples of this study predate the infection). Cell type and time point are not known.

CDR3 in amino acids: CASSESKVTRTDTQYF. The CDR3 region has the DNA TGCGCCAGCAGTGAGTCTAAGGTAACCCGCACAGATACGCAGTATTTT. J is TRBJ2-3 and V is TRBV10-2, with D hard to call. Germline V gene lookup returns CDR1 WSHSY and CDR2 SAAADI. Trimming took off 0 bases at V and 1 base at J, with 11 bases between the two ends. This CDR3 has 16 residues.